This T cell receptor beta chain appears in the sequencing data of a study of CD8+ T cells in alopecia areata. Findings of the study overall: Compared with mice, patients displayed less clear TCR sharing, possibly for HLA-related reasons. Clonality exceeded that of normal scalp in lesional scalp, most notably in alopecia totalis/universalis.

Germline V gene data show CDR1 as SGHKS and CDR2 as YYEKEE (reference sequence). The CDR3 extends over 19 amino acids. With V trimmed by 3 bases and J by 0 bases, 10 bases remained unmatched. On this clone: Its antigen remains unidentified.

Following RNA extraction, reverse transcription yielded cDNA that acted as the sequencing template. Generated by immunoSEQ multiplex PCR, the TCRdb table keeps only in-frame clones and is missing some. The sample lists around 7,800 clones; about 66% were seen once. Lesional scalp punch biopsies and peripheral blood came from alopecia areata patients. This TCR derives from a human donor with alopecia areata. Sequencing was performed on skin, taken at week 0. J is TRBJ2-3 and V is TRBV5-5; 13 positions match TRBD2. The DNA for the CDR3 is TGTGCCAGCAGCTCGCCGACTAGCGGGGGGACTCCTAGCACAGATACGCAGTATTTT. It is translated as CASSSPTSGGTPSTDTQYF.